The 26 T cell receptor beta chains reported below all come from one sample, sequenced in a study of blood T cell repertoires in COVID-19. Assay: immunoSEQ multiplex PCR; the TCRdb copy retains only in-frame clones and omits some. The sample holds around 310,000 clones; about 88% are singletons and the top ten take about an eighth. The sample taken for sequencing was peripheral blood. These receptors came from a woman aged 60-75 years with acute or convalescent COVID-19.

J is TRBJ1-1 and V is TRBV19; D remains ambiguous. The CDR3 has 12 amino acids. Germline CDR1 is LNHDA and CDR2 is SQIVND (reference sequence). Trimming cost V 8 bases and J 4 bases, with 11 bases left between them. CDR3 bases: TGTGCCAGTTCCGGAGTCGGCACTGAAGCTTTCTTT. Its translation: CASSGVGTEAFF.

The rearrangement links TRBV24-1 to TRBJ2-3; 9 nucleotides agree with TRBD1. V was clipped by 7 bases and J by 4 bases; unmatched bases: 2. The CDR3 covers 13 residues. Germline V gene data show CDR1 as KGHDR and CDR2 as SFDVKD. The CDR3 region has the DNA TGTGCCACCAGAGGACAGGGGCCAGATACGCAGTATTTT. Protein product: CATRGQGPDTQYF.

The chain carries TRBV7-8 and TRBJ2-5; D gene uncertain. CDR3 length: 14 residues. Trimming cost V 1 base and J 5 bases, with 11 bases left between them. Germline CDR1 and CDR2: SGHVS and FQNEAQ. The CDR3, as DNA: TGTGCCAGCAGCTTAGTTTTTTTCGGTGAGACCCAGTACTTC. Its translation: CASSLVFFGETQYF.

The chain employs TRBV9 and TRBJ2-1; TRBD2 matches at 12 bases. CDR3 size: 14 residues. Germline V gene data show CDR1 as SGDLS and CDR2 as YYNGEE. Trimming took 4 bases from V and 8 from J; bases not matched to a gene: 4. The CDR3 DNA sequence: TGTGCCAGCAGCCCTCGACTAGCGGGAGATGAGCAGTTCTTC. Translation gives CASSPRLAGDEQFF.

This clone was seen a single time. This chain links TRBV11-2 with TRBJ2-7, with 7 bases matching TRBD2. Germline trimming cut 1 base from V and 3 bases from J; bases unmatched to any gene: 3. This CDR3 region has 14 residues. Germline V lookup: CDR1 SGHAT, CDR2 FQNNGV. The CDR3 sequence: CASSLGEGRYEQYF. CDR3 DNA sequence: TGTGCCAGCAGCTTAGGGGAGGGCCGCTACGAGCAGTACTTC. Together with reference TRBV11-2 and TRBJ2-7, the CDR3 gives the full variable domain: EAGVAQSPRYKIIEKRQSVAFWCNPISGHATLYWYQQILGQGPKLLIQFQNNGVVDDSQLPKDRFSAERLKGVDSTLKIQPAKLEDSAVYLCASSLGEGRYEQYFGPGTRLTVT.

The genes are TRBV25-1 and TRBJ2-5; D remains unclear. The V gene's germline CDR1 is MGHDK and CDR2 SYGVNS. There are 13 residues in the CDR3. The V and J ends lost 0 bases and 5 bases respectively, with 7 bases between them. The CDR3: CASSEYSRETQYF. The CDR3 DNA reads TGTGCCAGCAGTGAATATTCCCGTGAGACCCAGTACTTC.

The chain has TRBV5-1 and TRBJ1-5, with a weak D call TRBD1 (5 bases). V was cut by 4 bases and J by 8 bases, with 16 bases left in between. The length of the CDR3 is 14 residues. The germline V gene has CDR1 SGHRS and CDR2 YFSETQ. CDR3 sequence: CASSAGSGVEPQHF. CDR3 nucleotides: TGCGCCAGCAGCGCGGGATCGGGGGTTGAGCCCCAGCATTTT. Using reference TRBV5-1 and TRBJ1-5 for the parts outside the CDR3, the full variable domain is KAGVTQTPRYLIKTRGQQVTLSCSPISGHRSVSWYQQTPGQGLQFLFEYFSETQRNKGNFPGRFSGRQFSNSRSEMNVSTLELGDSALYLCASSAGSGVEPQHFGDGTRLSIL.

This clone was counted once. The rearrangement links TRBV5-6 to TRBJ2-1, with D possibly being TRBD1 (6 bases). Looked up from germline, CDR1 is SGHDT and CDR2 is YYEEEE. The germline V and J ends were trimmed by 1 base and 2 bases, with 7 bases remaining between them. The CDR3 is made up of 14 amino acids. CDR3 sequence (DNA): TGTGCCAGCAGCTTGACAGGGCCCTACAATGAGCAGTTCTTC. It yields the protein CASSLTGPYNEQFF.

This chain joins TRBV5-5 and TRBJ1-4; D remains unclear. This CDR3 is 15 amino acids long. Germline V gene data show CDR1 as SGHKS and CDR2 as YYEKEE (reference sequence). V was cut by 0 bases and J by 5 bases, with 11 bases left in between. The CDR3 DNA follows: TGTGCCAGCAGCTTGGCCGGAGGGCCGAATGAAAAACTGTTTTTT. Amino acid sequence: CASSLAGGPNEKLFF.

The V and J genes are TRBV30 and TRBJ1-5, with D uncertain. The CDR3 is 15 amino acids. CDR1 GTSNPN and CDR2 SVGIG come from the germline V gene (reference sequence). Trimming took off 0 bases at V and 6 bases at J, with 15 bases between the two ends. CDR3 in DNA: TGTGCCTGGAGTGTACCTGGGTGGAGAGGTCAGCCCCAGCATTTT. Encoded protein: CAWSVPGWRGQPQHF.

V and J are TRBV5-6 and TRBJ1-1; possible D gene TRBD1, 5 bases. There are 19 residues in the CDR3. Germline V gene sequence: CDR1 SGHDT, CDR2 YYEEEE. Trimming took off 3 bases at V and 5 bases at J, with 29 bases between the two ends. The CDR3 reads CASSSPLERDSAGKTEAFF. CDR3 DNA: TGTGCCAGCAGCTCTCCACTGGAGAGAGACAGCGCGGGAAAGACTGAAGCTTTCTTT.

V and J are TRBV10-3 and TRBJ1-1, with 9 bases identical to TRBD1. This CDR3 spans 13 amino acids. The ends lost 6 bases at V and 5 bases at J; junction bases unmatched: 4. Germline loops: CDR1 ENHRY, CDR2 SYGVKD. The DNA of the CDR3 is TGTGCCATCAGCCGGACAGGGGAGACTGAAGCTTTCTTT. Its protein product is CAISRTGETEAFF.

The genes are TRBV7-2 and TRBJ1-2, with 8 positions matching TRBD1. The CDR3 length is 13 residues. V dropped 3 bases and J dropped 8; count of bases not matched to a gene: 5. The germline gives CDR1 SGHTA, CDR2 FQGNSA. In DNA, the CDR3 is TGTGCCAGCAGCTTGTTGGACAGGGAAGGCTACACCTTC. Encoded protein: CASSLLDREGYTF.

The V call is TRBV2, the J call TRBJ2-6; TRBD2 matches 14 bases. The CDR3 is 18 residues long. V trimming: 5 bases; J trimming: 2 bases; junction bases outside the gene matches: 5. Germline lookup yields CDR1 SNHLY and CDR2 FYNNEI. The DNA for the CDR3 is TGTGCCAGCAGTACCCGACTAGCGGGAGGGCCTGGGGCCAACGTCCTGACTTTC. Protein: CASSTRLAGGPGANVLTF.

With respect to this clone: Additional DNA sequences in this sample encode the identical CDR3. The chain uses TRBV27 and TRBJ1-5, with 8 nucleotides matching TRBD1. This CDR3 comprises 14 residues. Germline values: CDR1 MNHEY, CDR2 SMNVEV (reference sequence). V lost 5 bases and J lost 1; bases outside the gene matches: 1. The CDR3 DNA reads as TGTGCCAGCAGTCGACAGGGGAGCAATCAGCCCCAGCATTTT. Translation gives CASSRQGSNQPQHF.

CDR3 protein: CASSPRQTNTGELFF. The CDR3 region has the DNA TGTGCCAGCTCACCTAGACAGACGAACACCGGGGAGCTGTTTTTT. The chain links TRBV18 to TRBJ2-2, with D tentatively TRBD1 (5 bases). The germline gives CDR1 KGHSH, CDR2 LQKENI. The V end lost 3 bases, the J end lost 0 bases, and 8 bases lay between the germline ends. The CDR3 loop spans 15 amino acids.

The V call is TRBV6-2 or TRBV6-3, the J call TRBJ2-7, with D tentatively TRBD2 (6 bases). The CDR3 totals 16 residues. Germline assignment: CDR1 MNHEY and CDR2 SVGEGT. Trimming removed 6 bases from V and 2 bases from J, with 20 bases in between. The CDR3 nucleotides read TGTGCCAGCAGCCGCGAGTTACAGGCGGGGACCTACGAGCAGTACTTC. This sequence encodes CASSRELQAGTYEQYF.

The chain uses TRBV30 and TRBJ1-2; TRBD1 aligns across 7 bases. Losses at the gene ends were 4 bases for V and 8 bases for J; bases not matched to a gene: 7. The CDR3 totals 12 residues. CDR1 is GTSNPN, CDR2 SVGIG, per germline (reference sequence). CDR3 protein: CAWNTRGGGYTF. In nucleotides, the CDR3 is TGTGCCTGGAACACGAGAGGGGGCGGCTACACCTTC.

The chain carries TRBV18 and TRBJ2-1; 9 bases align to TRBD2. This CDR3 has 16 amino acids. Germline V gene sequence: CDR1 KGHSH, CDR2 LQKENI. Losses at the gene ends were 0 bases for V and 7 bases for J; bases not matched to a gene: 7. CDR3 DNA sequence: TGTGCCAGCTCACCACCTACTAGCGGGTCATGGAATGAGCAGTTCTTC. The encoded protein is CASSPPTSGSWNEQFF.

The rearrangement links TRBV27 to TRBJ2-3, with a weak D call TRBD1 (5 bases). The CDR3 sequence is 14 residues long. V was shortened by 2 bases and J by 3 bases, with 9 bases between the two germline ends. Per the germline V gene, CDR1 is MNHEY and CDR2 is SMNVEV (reference sequence). The CDR3 DNA is TGTGCCAGCAGTTTACTCCAGGGTACAGATACGCAGTATTTT. This sequence encodes CASSLLQGTDTQYF.

V usage is TRBV19 and J usage is TRBJ1-5; 9 bases line up with TRBD1. With 6 bases clipped from V and 6 bases from J, the junction kept 3 bases outside the gene matches. Looked up from germline, CDR1 is LNHDA and CDR2 is SQIVND (reference sequence). CDR3 length: 13 amino acids. In DNA form, the CDR3 reads TGTGCCAGTAGGGGACAGGGCGTTCAGCCCCAGCATTTT. Translating gives CASRGQGVQPQHF.

The V and J genes are TRBV4-3 and TRBJ2-3, with TRBD1 identical over 9 bases. The CDR3 has 15 residues. V lost 3 bases to trimming and J lost 10 bases; unmatched junction nucleotides: 11. The germline V gene has CDR1 LGHNA and CDR2 YSLEER. Written as DNA, the CDR3 is TGCGCCAGCAGCCACCCGACAGGGGGTGATTTGTCGCAGTATTTT. Protein product: CASSHPTGGDLSQYF.

The rearrangement uses TRBV4-3 and TRBJ1-1; D not resolved. This CDR3 region has 14 residues. V was shortened by 0 bases and J by 3 bases, with 8 bases between the two germline ends. Germline V lookup: CDR1 LGHNA, CDR2 YSLEER. The CDR3 spells CASSQEGRDTEAFF. The CDR3 DNA is TGCGCCAGCAGCCAAGAAGGGCGGGACACTGAAGCTTTCTTT.

The J gene is TRBJ2-1, the V gene TRBV6-1; 13 bases fit TRBD2. V dropped 4 bases and J dropped 0; count of bases not matched to a gene: 9. The germline CDR1 and CDR2 sequences are MNHNS and SASEGT. This CDR3 comprises 19 residues. The CDR3 DNA reads TGTGCCAGCAGTGGCCTACTAGCGGGGGGGTCGAGCTCCTACAATGAGCAGTTCTTC. The encoded protein is CASSGLLAGGSSSYNEQFF.

The chain couples TRBV7-2 to TRBJ2-3; 8 nucleotides agree with TRBD2. CDR3 size: 16 residues. The junction had 8 bases not matched to a gene; V was cut back by 6 bases and J by 0 bases. From germline, CDR1 is SGHTA and CDR2 FQGNSA. The DNA of the CDR3 is TGTGCCAGCAGACCTGCGGGGGGCGTAAGCACAGATACGCAGTATTTT. Translation gives CASRPAGGVSTDTQYF.

The chain joins TRBV19 to TRBJ1-6; tentative D call: TRBD1 (5 bases). V lost 5 bases and J lost 10, with 12 bases in between. This CDR3 comprises 13 residues. The germline V gene encodes CDR1 LNHDA and CDR2 SQIVND (reference sequence). The CDR3 is CASSPGGRSPLHF. The CDR3 nucleotides are TGTGCCAGTAGTCCCGGGGGTCGCTCACCCCTCCACTTT.